This record concerns one T cell receptor beta chain sequence. One junction end does not reproduce the germline sequence, and a read error may be involved. Germline CDR1 and CDR2: SSHAT and FNYEAQ (reference sequence). The CDR3 extends over 17 amino acids. TCR beta chains were sequenced at survey level with immunoSEQ. Measured with immunoSEQ multiplex PCR; TCRdb has only the in-frame clones, and not every one. This table has some 48,000 clones, over 90% appearing once. The chain couples TRBV7-7 to TRBJ2-1; no reliable D call. This clonotype originated in a middle-aged man with rheumatoid arthritis. Sequenced sample: PBMCs. CDR3 loop: CASSSPFGGVWPHEQFF. In DNA form, the CDR3 reads TGTGCTAGCAGCTCCCCGTTCGGCGGAGTTTGGCCACACGAGCAGTTCTTC. The whole variable domain, remainder taken from reference TRBV7-7 and TRBJ2-1, is GAGVSQSPRYKVTKRGQDVTLRCDPISSHATLYWYQQALGQGPEFLTYFNYEAQPDKSGLPSDRFSAERPEGSISTLTIQRTEQRDSAMYRCASSSPFGGVWPHEQFFGPGTRLTVL.